Below, one T cell receptor (beta chain) is given with its context. The sample comes from a study of cytomegalovirus exposure and HLA in healthy donors. V lost 7 bases to trimming and J lost 3 bases, with 7 bases between them. The CDR3 loop spans 12 amino acids. CDR1 is LNHDA, CDR2 SQIVND, per germline (reference sequence). Use of 60 Vbeta and 13 Jbeta primers characterized the PCR. The repertoire was sequenced with immunoSEQ multiplex PCR; TCRdb's copy has only in-frame clones and lacks some. The sample records about 110,000 clones, more than 60% being singletons. This chain uses TRBV19 with TRBJ1-5; D not certain. The TCR comes from a woman in her fifties or sixties in good health and CMV-seropositive. Material for sequencing was PBMCs. CDR3: CASTADNQPQHF. The CDR3 nucleotides are TGTGCCAGTACGGCGGACAATCAGCCCCAGCATTTT.